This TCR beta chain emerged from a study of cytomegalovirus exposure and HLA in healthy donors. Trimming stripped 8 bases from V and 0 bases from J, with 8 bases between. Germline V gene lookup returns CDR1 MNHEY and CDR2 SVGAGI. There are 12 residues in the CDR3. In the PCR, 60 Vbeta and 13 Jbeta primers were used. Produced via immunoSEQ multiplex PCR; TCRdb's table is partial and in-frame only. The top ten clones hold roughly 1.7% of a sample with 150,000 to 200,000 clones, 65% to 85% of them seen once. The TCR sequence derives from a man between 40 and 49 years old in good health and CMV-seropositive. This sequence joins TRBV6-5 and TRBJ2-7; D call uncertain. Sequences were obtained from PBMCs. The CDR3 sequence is CASYASSYEQYF. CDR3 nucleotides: TGTGCCAGCTATGCGAGCTCCTACGAGCAGTACTTC.